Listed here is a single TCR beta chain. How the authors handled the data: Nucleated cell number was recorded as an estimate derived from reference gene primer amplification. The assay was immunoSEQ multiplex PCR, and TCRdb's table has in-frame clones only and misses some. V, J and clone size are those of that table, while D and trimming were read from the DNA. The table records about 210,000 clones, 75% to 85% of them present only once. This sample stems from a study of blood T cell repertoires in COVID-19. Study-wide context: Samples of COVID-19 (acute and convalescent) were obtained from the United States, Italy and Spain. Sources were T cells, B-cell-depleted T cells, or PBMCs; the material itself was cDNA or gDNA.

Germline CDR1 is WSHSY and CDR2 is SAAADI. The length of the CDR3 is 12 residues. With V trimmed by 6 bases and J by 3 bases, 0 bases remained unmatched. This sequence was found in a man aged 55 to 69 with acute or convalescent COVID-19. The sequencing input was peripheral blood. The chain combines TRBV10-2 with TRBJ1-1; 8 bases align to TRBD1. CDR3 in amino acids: CASRTGDTEAFF. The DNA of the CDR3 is TGCGCCAGCAGGACAGGGGACACTGAAGCTTTCTTT.